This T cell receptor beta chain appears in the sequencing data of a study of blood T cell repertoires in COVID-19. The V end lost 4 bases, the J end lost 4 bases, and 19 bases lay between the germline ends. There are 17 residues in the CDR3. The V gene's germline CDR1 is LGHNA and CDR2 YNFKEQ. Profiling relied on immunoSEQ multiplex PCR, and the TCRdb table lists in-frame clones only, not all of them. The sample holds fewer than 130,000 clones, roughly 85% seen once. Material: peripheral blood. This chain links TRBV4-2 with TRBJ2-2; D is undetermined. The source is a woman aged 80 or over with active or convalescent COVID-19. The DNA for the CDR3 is TGTGCCAGCAGCCGAACGGTCGCCGAGCAAATCACCGGGGAGCTGTTTTTT. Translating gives CASSRTVAEQITGELFF.